This paragraph reports one TCR beta chain. A CD45RA+ naive subset and a CD45RA-negative memory subset were split from CD4+ cells. The data derive from a study of shared clonotypes between healthy human individuals. This CDR3 has 14 amino acids. Trimming shortened V by 5 bases and J by 7 bases, and 18 bases separated the two germline ends. Germline values: CDR1 GTSNPN, CDR2 SVGIG (reference sequence). The protocol was immunoSEQ multiplex PCR, while the TCRdb copy is restricted to in-frame clones and leaves out a portion. The repertoire includes over a million clones, under 80% of them detected once, and about 1.4% sits in the top ten.

The sequenced sample consisted of memory CD4+ T cells sorted from blood. Subset reported: CD45RA-negative fraction. The chain couples TRBV30 to TRBJ2-1, with a tentative D call TRBD2 (6 bases). This TCR came from a man between 18 and 35 years old in good health. The CDR3 reads CAWSPGPGVNEQFF. CDR3 bases: TGTGCCTGGTCCCCAGGGCCGGGGGTTAATGAGCAGTTCTTC.